This TCR beta chain was sequenced for a study of blood T cell repertoires in COVID-19. Across the study: T cells, B-cell-depleted T cells, or PBMCs provided the cDNA or gDNA that served as material.

Seattle cases were enrolled at active infection and followed longitudinally. Methods used by the authors: Quantification of nucleated cells was approximated via reference gene primer amplification. The assay was immunoSEQ multiplex PCR, and TCRdb's table has in-frame clones only and misses some. V and J calls plus clone size are reproduced from that table; the DNA served to infer D and trimming. This table has approximately 250,000 clones, around 86% appearing once. Germline-derived CDR1 and CDR2 are ENHRY and SYGVKD. The CDR3 consists of 13 residues. The V end was cut by 2 bases, the J end by 7 bases, with 11 bases between.

The rearrangement joins TRBV10-3 to TRBJ1-2; D gene unclear. The specimen was peripheral blood. This sequence was found in a woman over 75 with COVID-19, enrolled during active disease. This chain's CDR3 is CAISEANRGGYTF. The CDR3 DNA is TGTGCCATCAGTGAGGCCAATCGAGGTGGCTACACCTTC.